The TCR beta chain under discussion was sequenced for a study of response to subunit inactivated influenza vaccine. Notes on the study in general: Authors suggested few new T cells are recruited by each seasonal influenza vaccination.

The CDR3 has 14 amino acids. Germline lookup yields CDR1 DFQATT and CDR2 SNEGSKA (reference sequence). The V gene end was trimmed by 7 bases and the J gene end by 3 bases; junction bases not matched to a gene: 8. A single record per CDR3 protein comes from TCRdb applying MiXCR to the RT-PCR reads. This table has about half a million distinct CDR3 sequences, roughly 23% appearing once. This clonotype was seen many times. What it recognizes is unknown. The clonotype comes from a man aged 50 to 59 who received an inactivated influenza vaccine. The sequencing here drew on CD4+ T cells sorted from PBMCs, taken more than 4 days after vaccination. The rearrangement uses TRBV20-1 and TRBJ2-3, with 9 bases matching TRBD2. The CDR3 bases are TGCAGTGTTACACCGGGACTAGCTACAGATACGCAGTATTTT. Amino acid sequence: CSVTPGLATDTQYF.